The entry that follows covers one T cell receptor (beta chain) sequence. The genomic DNA of each subset was split evenly across several immunoSEQ plates. Some clones are missing from TCRdb's copy, which holds only in-frame ones; the method was immunoSEQ multiplex PCR. The sample records 2 million or so clones, roughly 96% being singletons. The record originates from a study of shared clonotypes between healthy human individuals. Germline-derived CDR1 and CDR2 are MGHRA and YSYEKL. Trimming removed 3 bases at V and 6 bases at J, with 13 bases between. The CDR3 has 14 amino acids. Sample: naive CD4+ T cells sorted from blood. Sample subset: CD45RA+ positively selected. The source is a man between 18 and 29 years old in good health. The chain carries TRBV4-1 and TRBJ2-3; a possible D gene is TRBD2 (6 bases). The CDR3 DNA reads TGCGCCAGCAGCCACCTCGGAGGGCCGGATACGCAGTATTTT. It is translated as CASSHLGGPDTQYF.